This T cell receptor (beta chain) was identified during a study of cytomegalovirus exposure and HLA in healthy donors. CDR1 is SGHNT and CDR2 is YENEEA in the germline V gene. The CDR3 runs to 13 residues. V lost 2 bases and J 1 base, leaving 2 bases between the germline ends. Study-wide results and caveats: Later on, a genetic analysis was performed. It linked a missense variant in DCLRE1C with V- and J-gene trimming of TCR beta.

The PCR employed 60 Vbeta primers together with 13 Jbeta primers. This table comes from immunoSEQ multiplex PCR, and its TCRdb copy is limited to in-frame clones, with some not included. This table holds about 98,000 clones, 60% to 85% found once. Comment on this clone: The antigen is not known.

The J gene is TRBJ2-2, the V gene TRBV11-3; D remains unclear. This sequence was found in a man aged 60-69 years in good health and CMV-seropositive. Source material: PBMCs. Written as DNA, the CDR3 is TGTGCCAGCAGCTTACAGAACACCGGGGAGCTGTTTTTT. Its translation is CASSLQNTGELFF. Variable domain in full (rest from reference TRBV11-3 and TRBJ2-2): EAGVVQSPRYKIIEKKQPVAFWCNPISGHNTLYWYLQNLGQGPELLIRYENEEAVDDSQLPKDRFSAERLKGVDSTLKIQPAELGDSAVYLCASSLQNTGELFFGEGSRLTVL.